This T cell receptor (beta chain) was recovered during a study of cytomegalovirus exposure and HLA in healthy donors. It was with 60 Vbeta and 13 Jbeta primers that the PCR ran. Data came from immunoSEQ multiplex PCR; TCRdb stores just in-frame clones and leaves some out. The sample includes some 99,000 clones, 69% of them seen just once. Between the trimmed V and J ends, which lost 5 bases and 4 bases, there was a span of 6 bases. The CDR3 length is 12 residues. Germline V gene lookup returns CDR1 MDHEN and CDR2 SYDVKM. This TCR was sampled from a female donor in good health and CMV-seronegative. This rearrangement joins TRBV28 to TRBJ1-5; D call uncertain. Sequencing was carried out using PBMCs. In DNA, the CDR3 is TGTGCCAGCAGTCAACAGAATCAGCCCCAGCATTTT. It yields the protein CASSQQNQPQHF.